This TCR beta chain comes out of a study of blood T cells in healthy people across ages. Primed by a sample-barcoded 5' primer and a J-beta primer mix, a second PCR proceeded for about 6 to 12 cycles. MiXCR, applied by TCRdb to the 5' RACE reads, yields one record per CDR3 protein. This sample carries more than 650,000 distinct CDR3 sequences, 20% to 25% of them seen once, and the ten largest clones take 20% to 25%. Germline V gene data show CDR1 as SGHNT and CDR2 as YENEEA. The J segment lost 7 bases and the V segment lost 5 bases, leaving 8 bases of the junction unmatched. This CDR3 is 14 amino acids long. This clonotype has a handful of counts.

Material: blood. This clonotype originated in a man aged 65 to 79 in good health. This sequence joins TRBV11-3 and TRBJ2-5; 9 bases match TRBD2. The CDR3 is CASSPTSGTWTQYF. In DNA, the CDR3 is TGTGCCAGCAGCCCGACTAGCGGTACGTGGACCCAGTACTTC.